Below are 24 T cell receptor beta chains sequenced from a single sample in a study of monozygotic twins with inflammatory bowel disease. TCRdb re-called the 5' RACE reads; every CDR3 protein appears as one record, without DNA. The table for this sample gives 400,000 to 500,000 distinct CDR3 sequences. The sequencing sample was made of blood. The receptor source for this set is a human donor with ulcerative colitis or Crohn's disease, or a healthy co-twin of an affected twin (not recorded which).

The CDR3 here is CASSSINTEAFF. The chain employs TRBV27 and TRBJ1-1. The CDR3 is 12 residues long. Germline-derived CDR1 and CDR2 are MNHEY and SMNVEV (reference sequence).

The chain employs TRBV12-3 or TRBV12-4 and TRBJ1-1; TCRdb selects TRBD1, and the lack of DNA leaves this call unchecked. The length of the CDR3 is 14 residues. The CDR3 loop is CASSPTGGYTEAFF.

The chain is built from TRBV5-1 and TRBJ2-2; TCRdb proposes TRBD1, but this gene call is untestable without DNA. The germline CDR1 and CDR2 sequences are SGHRS and YFSETQ. The CDR3 covers 16 residues. CDR3 region: CASSLVTGMNTGELFF.

This rearrangement joins TRBV29-1 to TRBJ1-5. CDR3 length: 12 residues. In germline, CDR1 is SQVTM, CDR2 ANQGSEA. The CDR3 loop is CSVALGDQPQHF.

The gene calls are TRBV7-9 and TRBJ2-5; TCRdb's assignment of TRBD2 cannot be checked, as there is no DNA. CDR1 and CDR2 (germline): SEHNR, FQNEAQ (reference sequence). This CDR3 comprises 15 residues. The CDR3 loop reads CASTPGGEGEETQYF.

The CDR3 loop reads CASSPPTGTYEQYF. The J gene is TRBJ2-7, the V gene TRBV28. From germline, CDR1 is MDHEN and CDR2 SYDVKM. The CDR3 consists of 14 residues. Using reference TRBV28 and TRBJ2-7 for the parts outside the CDR3, the full variable domain is DVKVTQSSRYLVKRTGEKVFLECVQDMDHENMFWYRQDPGLGLRLIYFSYDVKMKEKGDIPEGYSVSREKKERFSLILESASTNQTSMYLCASSPPTGTYEQYFGPGTRLTVT.

CDR3 loop: CASSEYSSNYGYTF. The genes are TRBV25-1 and TRBJ1-2. The CDR3 extends over 14 amino acids. Per germline, CDR1 MGHDK and CDR2 SYGVNS.

The chain carries TRBV21-1 and TRBJ2-2; TCRdb's assignment of TRBD1 cannot be checked, as there is no DNA. TRBV21-1 is a recognized pseudogene. The CDR3 spans 16 residues. CDR3: CASSKGGGGSAGELFF.

The CDR3 loop is CASRPTSGQETQYF. The rearrangement links TRBV12-3 or TRBV12-4 to TRBJ2-5; TCRdb's D call, TRBD2, is unchecked because there is no DNA. The CDR3 has 14 residues.

The chain uses TRBV5-1 and TRBJ2-2. Germline V gene sequence: CDR1 SGHRS, CDR2 YFSETQ. The CDR3 is 13 amino acids. CDR3 sequence reads: CASSRAFGRELFF.

The chain employs TRBV5-1 and TRBJ2-7; the TCRdb D gene call, TRBD2, has no DNA to confirm it. This CDR3 spans 16 amino acids. The V gene's germline CDR1 is SGHRS and CDR2 YFSETQ. CDR3: CASSGLAGAPTYEQYF.

V usage is TRBV3-1 and J usage is TRBJ1-4. The germline CDR1 and CDR2 sequences are LGHDT and YNNKEL (reference sequence). The CDR3 covers 14 residues. CDR3: CASSHRVEGEKLFF.

The V call is TRBV9, the J call TRBJ2-1; the TCRdb D gene call, TRBD2, has no DNA to confirm it. The length of the CDR3 is 16 residues. CDR1 is SGDLS and CDR2 is YYNGEE in the germline V gene. CDR3 protein: CASSGYGTSGSNEQFF. Together with reference TRBV9 and TRBJ2-1, the CDR3 gives the full variable domain: DSGVTQTPKHLITATGQRVTLRCSPRSGDLSVYWYQQSLDQGLQFLIQYYNGEERAKGNILERFSAQQFPDLHSELNLSSLELGDSALYFCASSGYGTSGSNEQFFGPGTRLTVL.

The rearrangement joins TRBV5-6 to TRBJ2-1; TCRdb lists TRBD1, though no DNA is available to test this call. The germline V gene has CDR1 SGHDT and CDR2 YYEEEE. This CDR3 is built from 15 residues. CDR3 sequence: CASSFRRRATVEQFF.

V is TRBV29-1 and J is TRBJ1-1. The CDR3 is made up of 13 amino acids. From germline, CDR1 is SQVTM and CDR2 ANQGSEA. CDR3: CSVEEHTNTEAFF.

The chain links TRBV5-4 to TRBJ2-3; TCRdb's D call, TRBD2, is unchecked because there is no DNA. The CDR3 extends over 16 amino acids. Looked up from germline, CDR1 is SGHNT and CDR2 is YYREEE (reference sequence). CDR3 region: CASSFPASGGIDTQYF.

The chain joins TRBV10-3 to TRBJ2-7. This CDR3 contains 13 residues. Germline V lookup: CDR1 ENHRY, CDR2 SYGVKD. CDR3: CAIMSGGSYEQYF.

The rearrangement uses TRBV24-1 and TRBJ2-5; TCRdb's assignment of TRBD1 cannot be checked, as there is no DNA. CDR3 length: 17 amino acids. CDR1 is KGHDR, CDR2 SFDVKD, per germline. The CDR3 spells CATSDGGIQGIQETQYF.

V is TRBV20-1 and J is TRBJ1-4. The CDR3 sequence is 15 residues long. Germline assignment: CDR1 DFQATT and CDR2 SNEGSKA (reference sequence). CDR3 in amino acids: CSARDGLLANEKLFF.

The chain is built from TRBV5-1 and TRBJ2-7; the D gene TCRdb calls, TRBD2, cannot be checked with no DNA. The CDR3 is made up of 15 amino acids. CDR1 SGHRS and CDR2 YFSETQ come from the germline V gene. The chain's CDR3 is CASSLLAQAGNREYF.

The chain combines TRBV3-1 with TRBJ1-5. Germline V gene data show CDR1 as LGHDT and CDR2 as YNNKEL (reference sequence). The CDR3 spans 12 residues. This CDR3 is CASSQPDQPQHF.

The chain has TRBV10-3 and TRBJ1-5. CDR1 ENHRY and CDR2 SYGVKD come from the germline V gene. CDR3 size: 12 residues. The CDR3 sequence: CAIKDINQPQHF.

V gene TRBV20-1 combines with J gene TRBJ2-5; absent DNA, TCRdb's TRBD2 call cannot be checked. The CDR3 totals 15 residues. Germline-derived CDR1 and CDR2 are DFQATT and SNEGSKA (reference sequence). CDR3 sequence: CSARDRVVAAETQYF.

V usage is TRBV5-1 and J usage is TRBJ2-1; the D call of TRBD2 rests on TCRdb alone, since no DNA is present to check it. The CDR3 totals 16 residues. The germline V gene has CDR1 SGHRS and CDR2 YFSETQ. CDR3: CASSQDPSVGYNEQFF. The full variable domain, with the rest looked up from reference TRBV5-1 and TRBJ2-1, is KAGVTQTPRYLIKTRGQQVTLSCSPISGHRSVSWYQQTPGQGLQFLFEYFSETQRNKGNFPGRFSGRQFSNSRSEMNVSTLELGDSALYLCASSQDPSVGYNEQFFGPGTRLTVL.